This T cell receptor beta chain was documented in a study of blood T cell repertoires in COVID-19. Study summary: From T cells, B-cell-depleted T cells, or PBMCs came the material, which was cDNA or gDNA.

A note on this clone: Compared with germline, one end of the junction differs, possibly owing to a read error.

Sequencing used immunoSEQ multiplex PCR; TCRdb keeps in-frame clones, though not all of them. The sample shows about 110,000 clones, 70% to 90% of them seen only once. The germline V gene encodes CDR1 SQVTM and CDR2 ANQGSEA. The CDR3 runs 10 residues. Sequenced: peripheral blood. The chain couples TRBV29-1 to TRBJ1-1; D may be TRBD1 (5 bases). This sequence was found in a human donor in a cohort sampled during active COVID-19. CDR3 protein: CSSSDTEAFF. Written as DNA, the CDR3 is TGCAGCAGTTCGGACACGGAAGCTTTCTTT.